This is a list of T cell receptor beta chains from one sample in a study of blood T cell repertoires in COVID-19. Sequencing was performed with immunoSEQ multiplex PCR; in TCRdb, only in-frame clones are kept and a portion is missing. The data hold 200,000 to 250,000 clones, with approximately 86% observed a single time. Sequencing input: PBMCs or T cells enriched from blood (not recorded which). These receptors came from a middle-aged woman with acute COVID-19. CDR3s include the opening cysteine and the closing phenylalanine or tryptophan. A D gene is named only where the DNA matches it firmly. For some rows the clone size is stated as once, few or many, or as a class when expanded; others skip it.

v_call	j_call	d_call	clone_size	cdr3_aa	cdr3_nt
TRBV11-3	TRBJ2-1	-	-	CASSLPAVREQFF	TGTGCCAGCAGCTTACCGGCCGTCAGGGAGCAGTTCTTC
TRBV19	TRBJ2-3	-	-	CASSIFGGDTQYF	TGTGCCAGTAGTATCTTCGGCGGGGATACGCAGTATTTT
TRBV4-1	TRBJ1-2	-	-	CASSQVRAPPGVDGYTF	TGCGCCAGCAGCCAAGTAAGGGCACCACCCGGGGTGGATGGCTACACCTTC
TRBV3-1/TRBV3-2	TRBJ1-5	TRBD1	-	CASSRQGEVGQPQHF	TGTGCCAGCAGCCGACAGGGGGAAGTGGGCCAGCCCCAGCATTTT
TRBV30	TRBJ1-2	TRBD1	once	CAWCPPGGESGYTF	TGTGCCTGGTGCCCTCCAGGGGGCGAGTCTGGCTACACCTTC
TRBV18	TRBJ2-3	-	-	CASSRGAGTDTQYF	TGTGCCAGCTCCCGGGGAGCGGGCACAGATACGCAGTATTTT
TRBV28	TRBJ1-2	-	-	CASVAGYGYTF	TGTGCCAGTGTGGCGGGGTATGGCTACACCTTC
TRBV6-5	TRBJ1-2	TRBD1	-	CASSYDRGYGYTF	TGTGCCAGCAGTTACGACAGGGGTTATGGCTACACCTTC
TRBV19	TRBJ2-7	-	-	CASSMTLRGSYEQYF	TGTGCCAGTAGTATGACGTTGCGGGGCTCCTACGAGCAGTACTTC
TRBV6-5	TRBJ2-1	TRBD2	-	CASRPGLAGVNEQFF	TGTGCCAGCAGGCCCGGACTAGCGGGAGTGAATGAGCAGTTCTTC
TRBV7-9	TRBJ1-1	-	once	CASSFKAGMNTEAFF	TGTGCCAGCAGCTTCAAGGCAGGGATGAACACTGAAGCTTTCTTT
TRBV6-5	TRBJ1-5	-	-	CASSTSGDGNQPQHF	TGTGCCAGCAGCACCTCGGGGGACGGCAATCAGCCCCAGCATTTT
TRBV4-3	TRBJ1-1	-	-	CASSQDPHGNTEAFF	TGCGCCAGCAGCCAAGATCCACATGGGAACACTGAAGCTTTCTTT
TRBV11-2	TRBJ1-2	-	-	CASSLEGGYTF	TGTGCCAGCAGCTTAGAGGGCGGCTACACCTTC
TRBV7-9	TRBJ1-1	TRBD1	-	CASSLGQGQGAAFF	TGTGCCAGCAGCTTGGGACAGGGGCAAGGAGCAGCTTTCTTT
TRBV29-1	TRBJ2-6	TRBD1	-	CSVDTGGPGANVLTF	TGCAGCGTTGATACAGGGGGCCCAGGGGCCAACGTCCTGACTTTC
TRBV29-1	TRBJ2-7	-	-	CSVSKDNSYEQYF	TGCAGCGTTTCGAAGGACAACTCCTACGAGCAGTACTTC
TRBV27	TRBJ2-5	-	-	CASSLGGRTAQYF	TGTGCCAGCAGTTTAGGTGGGCGGACAGCCCAGTACTTC
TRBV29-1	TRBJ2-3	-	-	CSVRAWGQLGTDTQYF	TGCAGCGTACGCGCTTGGGGACAACTCGGGACAGATACGCAGTATTTT
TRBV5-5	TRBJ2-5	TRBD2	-	CASSRGGQETQYF	TGTGCCAGCAGCCGCGGGGGGCAAGAGACCCAGTACTTC
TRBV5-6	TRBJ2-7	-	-	CASSLDLGSITYEQYF	TGTGCCAGCAGCTTGGATTTAGGGAGTATAACCTACGAGCAGTACTTC
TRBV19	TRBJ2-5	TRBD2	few	CASSHPNGRAVETQYF	TGTGCCAGTAGTCATCCAAACGGGAGGGCCGTGGAGACCCAGTACTTC
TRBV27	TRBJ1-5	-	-	CASGLTMLGNQPQHF	TGTGCCAGCGGTCTAACGATGCTGGGCAATCAGCCCCAGCATTTT
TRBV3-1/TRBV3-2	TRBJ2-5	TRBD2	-	CASSQGGSSGTAETQYF	TGTGCCAGCAGCCAAGGGGGGAGTAGCGGGACCGCAGAGACCCAGTACTTC
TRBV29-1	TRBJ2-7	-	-	CSVALTAGYEQYF	TGCAGCGTTGCCCTGACGGCAGGCTACGAGCAGTACTTC
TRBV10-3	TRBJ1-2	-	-	CAISGGIWGYTF	TGTGCCATCAGCGGGGGTATTTGGGGCTACACCTTC
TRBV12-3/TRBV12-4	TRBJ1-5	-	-	CASSQGYQPQHF	TGTGCCAGCAGTCAGGGATATCAGCCCCAGCATTTT
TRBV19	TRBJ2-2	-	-	CASSITGGNGVGELFF	TGTGCCAGTAGTATTACTGGGGGCAATGGGGTCGGGGAGCTGTTTTTT
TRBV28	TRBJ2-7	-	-	CASTRGGGYEQYF	TGTGCCAGCACCCGGGGAGGGGGCTACGAGCAGTACTTC
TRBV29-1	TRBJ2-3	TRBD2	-	CSVRSGGGDTQYF	TGCAGCGTACGGAGCGGGGGCGGAGATACGCAGTATTTT
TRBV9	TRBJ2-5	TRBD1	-	CASSVAGQPQETQYF	TGTGCCAGCAGCGTAGCGGGACAGCCACAAGAGACCCAGTACTTC
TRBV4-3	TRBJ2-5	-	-	CASSQGRGETQYF	TGCGCCAGCAGCCAAGGGCGCGGGGAGACCCAGTACTTC
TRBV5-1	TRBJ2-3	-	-	CASSLDRDTDTQYF	TGCGCCAGCAGCTTGGACCGGGACACAGATACGCAGTATTTT
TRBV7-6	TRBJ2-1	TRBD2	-	CASSAGLAVYNEQFF	TGTGCCAGCAGCGCCGGACTAGCAGTTTACAATGAGCAGTTCTTC
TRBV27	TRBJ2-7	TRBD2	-	CASRLAGGLSPYEQYF	TGTGCCAGCAGGCTGGCGGGGGGTCTGTCACCCTACGAGCAGTACTTC
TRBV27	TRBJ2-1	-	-	CASTERSGYNEQFF	TGTGCCAGCACTGAACGGTCGGGGTACAATGAGCAGTTCTTC
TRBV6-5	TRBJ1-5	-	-	CASSYSGRDGQPQHF	TGTGCCAGCAGTTATAGCGGACGAGACGGGCAGCCCCAGCATTTT
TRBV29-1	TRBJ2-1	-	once	CSAEIVSEQFF	TGCAGCGCAGAAATCGTGAGTGAGCAGTTCTTC
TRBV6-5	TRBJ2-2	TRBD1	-	CASRGQANTGELFF	TGTGCCAGCAGAGGACAGGCGAACACCGGGGAGCTGTTTTTT
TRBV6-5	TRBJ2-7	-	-	CASSLNYEQYF	TGTGCCAGCAGCTTAAACTACGAGCAGTACTTC